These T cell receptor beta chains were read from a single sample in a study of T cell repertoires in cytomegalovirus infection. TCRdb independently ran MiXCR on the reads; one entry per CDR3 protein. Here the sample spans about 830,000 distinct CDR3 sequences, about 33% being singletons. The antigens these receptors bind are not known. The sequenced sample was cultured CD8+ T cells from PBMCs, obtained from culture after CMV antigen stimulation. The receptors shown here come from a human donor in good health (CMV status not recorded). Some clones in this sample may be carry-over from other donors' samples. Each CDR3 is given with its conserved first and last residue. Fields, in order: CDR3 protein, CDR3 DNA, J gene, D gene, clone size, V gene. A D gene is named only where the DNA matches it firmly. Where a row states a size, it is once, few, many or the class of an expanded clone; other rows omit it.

CDR3: CASSPDGVQPQHF
DNA: TGTGCCAGCTCACCCGACGGTGTTCAGCCCCAGCATTTT
J: TRBJ1-5
D: NA
size: many
V: TRBV18

CDR3: CASTLLGQPQHF
DNA: TGTGCCAGCACCCTTCTGGGCCAGCCCCAGCATTTT
J: TRBJ1-5
D: NA
size: few
V: TRBV12-3/TRBV12-4

CDR3: CASRRQGWPQHF
DNA: TGTGCCAGCAGGCGACAGGGTTGGCCCCAGCATTTT
J: TRBJ1-5
D: TRBD1
size: NA
V: TRBV27

CDR3: CASSEALAGGPDTQYF
DNA: TGTGCCAGCAGTGAAGCCCTAGCGGGGGGGCCAGATACGCAGTATTTT
J: TRBJ2-3
D: TRBD2
size: NA
V: TRBV6-1

CDR3: CASSIGTVNSNQPQHF
DNA: TGTGCCAGTAGTATAGGGACAGTGAATAGCAATCAGCCCCAGCATTTT
J: TRBJ1-5
D: NA
size: few
V: TRBV19

CDR3: CASSSGSASDGYTF
DNA: TGTGCCAGCAGCTCTGGATCCGCCTCTGATGGCTACACCTTC
J: TRBJ1-2
D: NA
size: NA
V: TRBV5-6

CDR3: CASSQKGTGGVNEQFF
DNA: TGCGCCAGCAGTCAGAAAGGAACAGGGGGTGTGAATGAGCAGTTCTTC
J: TRBJ2-1
D: TRBD1
size: NA
V: TRBV23-1

CDR3: CASSYWTGYQETQYF
DNA: TGTGCCAGCAGTTATTGGACAGGGTACCAAGAGACCCAGTACTTC
J: TRBJ2-5
D: TRBD1
size: NA
V: TRBV6-1

CDR3: CASRNIEFLYGYTF
DNA: TGCGCCAGCAGGAACATCGAGTTCCTCTATGGCTACACCTTC
J: TRBJ1-2
D: NA
size: NA
V: TRBV10-2

CDR3: CATSDPSTGTDTQYF
DNA: TGTGCCACCAGTGACCCGTCTACGGGCACAGATACGCAGTATTTT
J: TRBJ2-3
D: NA
size: NA
V: TRBV24-1

CDR3: CASSHGDWAGELFF
DNA: TGCGCCAGCAGCCACGGGGATTGGGCCGGGGAGCTGTTTTTT
J: TRBJ2-2
D: NA
size: NA
V: TRBV4-1

CDR3: CASSQGGLAGGSEQFF
DNA: TGTGCCAGCAGCCAAGGGGGACTAGCGGGGGGAAGTGAGCAGTTCTTC
J: TRBJ2-1
D: TRBD2
size: NA
V: TRBV3-1

CDR3: CASSTGGLGTEAFF
DNA: TGTGCCAGCAGTACAGGGGGACTGGGGACTGAAGCTTTCTTT
J: TRBJ1-1
D: TRBD1
size: few
V: TRBV6-2/TRBV6-3

CDR3: CASSYGTGVMNTEAFF
DNA: TGTGCCAGCAGTTACGGAACAGGGGTAATGAACACTGAAGCTTTCTTT
J: TRBJ1-1
D: TRBD1
size: once
V: TRBV6-5

CDR3: CASSLGAVTREEQFF
DNA: TGTGCCAGCAGCTTAGGGGCCGTTACTCGGGAAGAGCAGTTCTTC
J: TRBJ2-1
D: NA
size: NA
V: TRBV13

CDR3: CASSLSRGDTEAFF
DNA: TGTGCCAGCAGCTTATCCCGTGGGGACACTGAAGCTTTCTTT
J: TRBJ1-1
D: NA
size: many
V: TRBV12-3/TRBV12-4

CDR3: CASRWRISNQPQHF
DNA: TGTGCCAGTAGATGGAGGATAAGCAATCAGCCCCAGCATTTT
J: TRBJ1-5
D: NA
size: few
V: TRBV19

CDR3: CASTSPGTGNYNEQFF
DNA: TGTGCCAGCACCTCACCCGGGACAGGGAACTACAATGAGCAGTTCTTC
J: TRBJ2-1
D: TRBD1
size: few
V: TRBV28

CDR3: CASSLIRTRVEQPQHF
DNA: TGTGCCAGCAGTCTGATCCGTACGAGGGTTGAGCAGCCCCAGCATTTT
J: TRBJ1-5
D: NA
size: NA
V: TRBV28

CDR3: CASRPAGLALINEQFF
DNA: TGTGCCAGCAGACCCGCGGGACTAGCTCTGATCAATGAGCAGTTCTTC
J: TRBJ2-1
D: TRBD2
size: many
V: TRBV28

CDR3: CACHWGQGRTGELFF
DNA: TGTGCCTGCCATTGGGGACAGGGTCGCACCGGGGAGCTGTTTTTT
J: TRBJ2-2
D: TRBD1
size: NA
V: TRBV19

CDR3: CASRIPYGGGGTYGYTF
DNA: TGTGCCAGTAGAATCCCGTACGGCGGCGGAGGGACCTATGGCTACACCTTC
J: TRBJ1-2
D: NA
size: NA
V: TRBV19

CDR3: CASSPGHPTEAFF
DNA: TGTGCCAGCAGCCCCGGTCATCCGACTGAAGCTTTCTTT
J: TRBJ1-1
D: NA
size: few
V: TRBV6-5

CDR3: CASSQVQDVLGGYTF
DNA: TGCGCCAGCAGCCAAGTCCAGGACGTCCTGGGGGGCTACACCTTC
J: TRBJ1-2
D: NA
size: few
V: TRBV4-1

CDR3: CASSKAGTGVSPLHF
DNA: TGTGCCAGCAGCAAAGCCGGGACAGGGGTTTCACCCCTCCACTTT
J: TRBJ1-6
D: TRBD1
size: NA
V: TRBV7-6

CDR3: CASSEGRYSRNTQYF
DNA: TGTGCCAGCAGTGAAGGCCGCTACTCACGGAATACGCAGTATTTT
J: TRBJ2-3
D: NA
size: NA
V: TRBV25-1

CDR3: CVAGAALRQPQHF
DNA: TGTGTCGCGGGGGCAGCCCTTCGTCAGCCCCAGCATTTT
J: TRBJ1-5
D: NA
size: few
V: TRBV27

CDR3: CASSLMTEANSPLHF
DNA: TGTGCCAGCAGCTTAATGACAGAGGCTAATTCACCCCTCCACTTT
J: TRBJ1-6
D: NA
size: NA
V: TRBV7-9

CDR3: CASSPRDGANYGYTF
DNA: TGTGCCAGCAGCCCCCGGGACGGTGCTAACTATGGCTACACCTTC
J: TRBJ1-2
D: NA
size: NA
V: TRBV9

CDR3: CASITDRGGFNEQFF
DNA: TGTGCCAGCATCACTGACCGGGGGGGCTTCAATGAGCAGTTCTTC
J: TRBJ2-1
D: TRBD2
size: once
V: TRBV6-1

CDR3: CAISESIGGRENQPQHF
DNA: TGTGCCATCAGTGAGTCTATAGGGGGAAGGGAAAATCAGCCCCAGCATTTT
J: TRBJ1-5
D: NA
size: NA
V: TRBV10-3

CDR3: CASSQRDRGVEQYF
DNA: TGTGCCAGCAGCCAAAGAGACAGGGGGGTCGAGCAGTACTTC
J: TRBJ2-7
D: TRBD1
size: NA
V: TRBV7-6

CDR3: CASQPFPTLQETQYF
DNA: TGTGCCAGCCAACCATTCCCCACCCTACAAGAGACCCAGTACTTC
J: TRBJ2-5
D: NA
size: many
V: TRBV7-2

CDR3: CASGGRDRSTAETQYF
DNA: TGTGCCAGCGGCGGCCGGGACAGGTCTACCGCGGAGACCCAGTACTTC
J: TRBJ2-5
D: TRBD1
size: NA
V: TRBV5-5

CDR3: CATSSKIQNTGELFF
DNA: TGTGCCACCAGCAGTAAAATACAAAACACCGGGGAGCTGTTTTTT
J: TRBJ2-2
D: NA
size: NA
V: TRBV15

CDR3: CASSQGTSVQETQYF
DNA: TGTGCCAGCAGCCAAGGGACTTCTGTTCAGGAGACCCAGTACTTC
J: TRBJ2-5
D: NA
size: NA
V: TRBV3-1

CDR3: CASSPTPGQETNEKLFF
DNA: TGTGCCAGCAGCCCAACTCCGGGACAGGAAACTAATGAAAAACTGTTTTTT
J: TRBJ1-4
D: TRBD1
size: few
V: TRBV7-9

CDR3: CAGSRDEQFF
DNA: TGTGCCGGATCTCGAGATGAGCAGTTCTTC
J: TRBJ2-1
D: NA
size: few
V: TRBV7-9

CDR3: CASSLEGAGLNEQFF
DNA: TGTGCCAGCAGCTTGGAGGGGGCCGGTTTGAATGAGCAGTTCTTC
J: TRBJ2-1
D: TRBD1
size: NA
V: TRBV5-6

CDR3: CASSRRAVEGNTLYF
DNA: TGTGCCAGCAGCCGAAGAGCAGTCGAAGGAAACACCTTATATTTT
J: TRBJ1-3
D: NA
size: NA
V: TRBV7-9

CDR3: CASSLVSYTEAFF
DNA: TGTGCCAGCAGTTTAGTCTCCTACACTGAAGCTTTCTTT
J: TRBJ1-1
D: NA
size: few
V: TRBV12-3/TRBV12-4

CDR3: CASSYQGSDQPQHF
DNA: TGTGCCAGCAGTTACCAGGGATCGGATCAGCCCCAGCATTTT
J: TRBJ1-5
D: NA
size: many
V: TRBV6-6

CDR3: CASRGGTGGSYEQYF
DNA: TGTGCCAGCAGGGGGGGGACAGGGGGATCCTACGAGCAGTACTTC
J: TRBJ2-7
D: TRBD1
size: NA
V: TRBV7-9

CDR3: CASSSLFGEDQETQYF
DNA: TGTGCTAGCAGCTCCCTTTTCGGGGAAGACCAAGAGACCCAGTACTTC
J: TRBJ2-5
D: NA
size: NA
V: TRBV7-6

CDR3: CASSEYAGQTYGYTF
DNA: TGTGCCAGCAGTGAATATGCGGGACAGACATATGGCTACACCTTC
J: TRBJ1-2
D: TRBD1
size: many
V: TRBV25-1

CDR3: CASSSSFEISTDTQYF
DNA: TGTGCCAGCAGTTCCTCCTTTGAGATTAGCACAGATACGCAGTATTTT
J: TRBJ2-3
D: NA
size: few
V: TRBV28

CDR3: CASSLTGPSNPPQHF
DNA: TGTGCCAGCAGTTTAACAGGGCCCAGCAATCCGCCCCAGCATTTT
J: TRBJ1-5
D: NA
size: NA
V: TRBV27

CDR3: CASSPDANEQYF
DNA: TGTGCCAGCAGCCCGGACGCTAACGAGCAGTACTTC
J: TRBJ2-7
D: NA
size: NA
V: TRBV3-1

CDR3: CASSQSGGAGTDTQYF
DNA: TGTGCCAGCAGCCAAAGCGGGGGGGCCGGCACAGATACGCAGTATTTT
J: TRBJ2-3
D: TRBD2
size: few
V: TRBV7-3

CDR3: CASGGDRQGATYNEQFF
DNA: TGTGCCAGCGGGGGAGATAGACAGGGGGCGACCTACAATGAGCAGTTCTTC
J: TRBJ2-1
D: TRBD1
size: few
V: TRBV2

CDR3: CASSFKRGLEKLFF
DNA: TGTGCCAGCAGCTTCAAGAGGGGCCTTGAAAAACTGTTTTTT
J: TRBJ1-4
D: NA
size: many
V: TRBV7-8

CDR3: CASSAAHADRSTDTQYF
DNA: TGTGCCAGCAGCGCAGCTCACGCAGACAGAAGCACAGATACGCAGTATTTT
J: TRBJ2-3
D: NA
size: few
V: TRBV9

CDR3: CASSYGGGVYNEQFF
DNA: TGTGCCAGCAGTTACGGCGGGGGCGTTTACAATGAGCAGTTCTTC
J: TRBJ2-1
D: NA
size: NA
V: TRBV6-2/TRBV6-3

CDR3: CASSVPRGDYNEQFF
DNA: TGTGCCAGCAGCGTCCCCAGGGGGGACTACAATGAGCAGTTCTTC
J: TRBJ2-1
D: NA
size: NA
V: TRBV7-9